Below, 32 T cell receptor beta chains from the same sample are listed, as sequenced in a study of blood T cell repertoires in COVID-19 (dated by TCRdb to about 2020). Libraries were built with the immunoSEQ multiplex PCR assay. TCRdb limited this immuneACCESS table to in-frame rearrangements with V and J called. A share of clones is missing; checked studies link under half to unresolved V genes, and the rest is unexplained. Here the sample has 150,000 to 200,000 clones; just over 90% occur a single time. The ten largest clones take up roughly 1.9% of the sample. Specimen: peripheral blood. Receptor source: a woman aged 60 to 75 with COVID-19, enrolled during active disease.

This chain joins TRBV27 and TRBJ1-5; 9 bases are a match to TRBD1. From germline, CDR1 is MNHEY and CDR2 SMNVEV (reference sequence). This CDR3 has 15 amino acids. The ends lost 4 bases at V and 1 base at J; junction bases unmatched: 2. CDR3: CASSSTGGSNQPQHF. The CDR3, as DNA: TGTGCCAGCAGTTCGACAGGGGGAAGCAATCAGCCCCAGCATTTT.

This chain joins TRBV4-2 and TRBJ2-2, with 8 bases fitting TRBD1. The CDR3 sequence is 16 residues long. The trim removed 1 base at V and 1 base at J, leaving 2 bases unmatched. Germline CDR1 is LGHNA and CDR2 is YNFKEQ. CDR3 loop: CASSQGTGKNTGELFF. CDR3 DNA: TGTGCCAGCAGCCAAGGGACAGGGAAGAACACCGGGGAGCTGTTTTTT.

The rearrangement links TRBV6-1 to TRBJ1-2; D is unclear. This CDR3 contains 16 residues. The V gene's germline CDR1 is MNHNS and CDR2 SASEGT. The V end lost 4 bases, the J end lost 3 bases, and 18 bases lay between the germline ends. The DNA of the CDR3 is TGTGCCAGCAGTGCCCGGGGTGAGTGGGTCGACTATGGCTACACCTTC. It is translated as CASSARGEWVDYGYTF.

The CDR3 region has the DNA TGCGCCAGCAGCCGAGGGAGAGATGAAAAACTGTTTTTT. Its protein is CASSRGRDEKLFF. V is TRBV4-3 and J is TRBJ1-4; the D is unclear. V was trimmed by 4 bases and J by 6 bases, leaving 9 bases between them. The CDR3 contains 13 residues. The germline V gene has CDR1 LGHNA and CDR2 YSLEER.

This chain uses TRBV11-3 with TRBJ2-1; 9 positions match TRBD2. Germline CDR1 and CDR2: SGHNT and YENEEA. Losses at the gene ends were 5 bases for V and 4 bases for J; bases not matched to a gene: 9. This CDR3 has 16 residues. CDR3 sequence reads: CASSPSGTSSYNEQFF. The CDR3 region has the DNA TGTGCCAGCAGCCCCTCCGGGACTAGCAGTTACAATGAGCAGTTCTTC.

The gene calls are TRBV3-1 (or the pseudogene TRBV3-2) and TRBJ2-7, with 7 positions matching TRBD1. Germline assignment: CDR1 LGHDT and CDR2 YNNKEL (reference sequence). The CDR3 is made up of 11 amino acids. V gave up 5 bases and J gave up 12 bases; unmatched junction bases: 7. The CDR3 sequence: CASSSRQGAYF. The DNA of the CDR3 is TGTGCCAGCAGCTCTCGACAGGGTGCGTACTTC.

In its sample, this clone was seen once. The chain joins TRBV11-1 to TRBJ1-2; 8 bases are shared with TRBD1. The CDR3 has 15 amino acids. Germline V gene data show CDR1 as SGHAT and CDR2 as FQDESV (reference sequence). J was trimmed by 8 bases and V by 5 bases; bases with no gene match: 13. The CDR3 is CASSQAPGGWKGYTF. CDR3 in DNA: TGTGCCAGCAGCCAGGCCCCAGGGGGCTGGAAAGGCTACACCTTC. The complete variable domain, with remaining parts taken from reference TRBV11-1 and TRBJ1-2, reads EAEVAQSPRYKITEKSQAVAFWCDPISGHATLYWYRQILGQGPELLVQFQDESVVDDSQLPKDRFSAERLKGVDSTLKIQPAELGDSAMYLCASSQAPGGWKGYTFGSGTRLTVV.

The chain is built from TRBV5-8 and TRBJ2-1; a possible D gene is TRBD2 (6 bases). The CDR3 has 14 residues. In germline, CDR1 is SGHTS, CDR2 YDEGEE. With 4 bases removed from V and 9 bases from J, the gap between germline ends came to 17 bases. DNA for the CDR3: TGTGCCAGCAGCCTCAAGACCATGGGAGGTGAGCAGTTCTTC. Amino acid sequence: CASSLKTMGGEQFF. Drawing the rest from reference TRBV5-8 and TRBJ2-1, the complete variable domain is EAGVTQSPTHLIKTRGQQATLRCSPISGHTSVYWYQQALGLGLQFLLWYDEGEERNRGNFPPRFSGRQFPNYSSELNVNALELEDSALYLCASSLKTMGGEQFFGPGTRLTVL.

This rearrangement joins TRBV25-1 to TRBJ1-1; D uncertain. This CDR3 is built from 12 residues. The germline gives CDR1 MGHDK, CDR2 SYGVNS. V lost 5 bases and J 0 bases, leaving 4 bases between the germline ends. CDR3 sequence reads: CASSIVNTEAFF. The CDR3 DNA reads TGTGCCAGCAGTATAGTGAACACTGAAGCTTTCTTT.

The V call is TRBV7-6, the J call TRBJ2-4; D perhaps matches TRBD2 (5 bases). The CDR3 totals 15 residues. Germline CDR1 SGHVS, CDR2 FNYEAQ. The V end was cut by 5 bases, the J end by 7 bases, with 18 bases between. The CDR3 DNA sequence: TGTGCCAGCAGCGAGCTACTCGGGGTTCAGAACATTCAGTACTTC. Translating gives CASSELLGVQNIQYF. Filled out from reference TRBV7-6 and TRBJ2-4, the complete variable domain reads GAGVSQSPRYKVTKRGQDVALRCDPISGHVSLYWYRQALGQGPEFLTYFNYEAQQDKSGLPNDRFSAERPEGSISTLTIQRTEQRDSAMYRCASSELLGVQNIQYFGAGTRLSVL.

The J gene is TRBJ1-1, the V gene TRBV6-6; a possible D gene is TRBD1 (6 bases). V lost 2 bases, J lost 3 bases, and 10 bases lay in between. The germline V gene has CDR1 MNHNY and CDR2 SVGAGI (reference sequence). This CDR3 comprises 14 residues. The CDR3 region has the DNA TGTGCCAGCAGTTACGTAGGGGGAGACACTGAAGCTTTCTTT. Translation: CASSYVGGDTEAFF.

The V call is TRBV4-2, the J call TRBJ1-1; D remains unclear. V lost 8 bases and J lost 9, with 22 bases in between. Germline CDR1 and CDR2: LGHNA and YNFKEQ. This CDR3 contains 14 residues. CDR3 in amino acids: CASRPAAEGIQAFF. The CDR3 nucleotides read TGTGCCAGCCGGCCCGCGGCAGAAGGCATACAAGCTTTCTTT.

This rearrangement joins TRBV7-2 to TRBJ2-7, with D maybe TRBD1 (5 bases). Trimming stripped 0 bases from V and 5 bases from J, with 8 bases between. CDR3 length: 13 amino acids. Germline V gene lookup returns CDR1 SGHTA and CDR2 FQGNSA. CDR3 bases: TGTGCCAGCAGCTTAGCGGGGCCTCACGAGCAGTACTTC. Amino acid sequence: CASSLAGPHEQYF.

This clone was observed a few times. The CDR3 spells CASSPGTSGGHNEQFF. The DNA for the CDR3 is TGTGCCAGCAGTCCCGGGACTAGCGGGGGGCACAATGAGCAGTTCTTC. V is TRBV6-4 and J is TRBJ2-1; 15 bases agree with TRBD2. V lost 5 bases to trimming and J lost 5 bases; unmatched junction nucleotides: 4. CDR3 length: 16 amino acids. Germline values: CDR1 MRHNA, CDR2 SNTAGT.

This chain uses TRBV4-3 with TRBJ2-1; 12 bases line up with TRBD2. V shed 4 bases, J shed 10 bases, and the junction held 8 bases outside the gene matches. The CDR3 loop spans 15 amino acids. Germline-derived CDR1 and CDR2 are LGHNA and YSLEER. The CDR3 DNA sequence: TGCGCCAGCAGCCCAAGTCTAGCGGGGGGGTACGAGCAGTTCTTC. Translating gives CASSPSLAGGYEQFF.

This clone was found once. The V call is TRBV10-3, the J call TRBJ1-1, with D unclear. Trimming shortened V by 4 bases and J by 2 bases, and 8 bases separated the two germline ends. The length of the CDR3 is 13 residues. Germline V gene sequence: CDR1 ENHRY, CDR2 SYGVKD. CDR3 residues: CAISGALNTEAFF. The CDR3 DNA reads as TGTGCCATCAGTGGGGCTTTAAACACTGAAGCTTTCTTT.

The chain combines TRBV4-1 with TRBJ1-3, with a tentative D call TRBD1 (5 bases). V lost 1 base to trimming and J lost 2 bases, with 12 bases between them. Germline V lookup: CDR1 MGHRA, CDR2 YSYEKL. The CDR3 spans 16 residues. The CDR3 DNA reads TGCGCCAGCAGCCAAGTTCGTGAAGGGGCTGGAAACACCATATATTTT. This sequence encodes CASSQVREGAGNTIYF.

V usage is TRBV27 and J usage is TRBJ2-7; TRBD1 aligns across 7 bases. V shed 6 bases and J 0 bases; nucleotides not matched to a gene: 2. This CDR3 has 13 amino acids. Germline CDR1 is MNHEY and CDR2 is SMNVEV (reference sequence). CDR3 DNA: TGTGCCAGCAGGACAGGGACCTCCTACGAGCAGTACTTC. Its protein product is CASRTGTSYEQYF.

This clone was detected once. This rearrangement joins TRBV28 to TRBJ1-2; a possible D gene is TRBD1 (6 bases). The CDR3 has 15 amino acids. The germline CDR1 and CDR2 sequences are MDHEN and SYDVKM. V was clipped by 6 bases and J by 5 bases, with 19 bases between them. Here the CDR3 reads CASRRGTTYQYGYTF. The CDR3, as DNA: TGTGCCAGCAGGAGAGGGACAACCTACCAATATGGCTACACCTTC.

The chain has TRBV30 and TRBJ1-6, with D hard to call. The V end was cut by 4 bases, the J end by 6 bases, with 13 bases between. Germline CDR1 and CDR2: GTSNPN and SVGIG (reference sequence). CDR3 length: 14 residues. The DNA for the CDR3 is TGTGCCTGGAATTGGGCCACCGGTAATTCACCCCTCCACTTT. This translates into CAWNWATGNSPLHF.

This chain joins TRBV5-4 and TRBJ2-5; 8 positions match TRBD1. In germline, CDR1 is SGHNT, CDR2 YYREEE (reference sequence). The trim removed 3 bases at V and 5 bases at J, leaving 12 bases unmatched. There are 16 residues in the CDR3. The CDR3 coding sequence is TGTGCCAGCAGCTCCCCAGGGGGCAGGAGGGGTGAGACCCAGTACTTC. This translates into CASSSPGGRRGETQYF.

Regarding this clone: Other DNA sequences of this sample code for an identical CDR3. CDR3 in amino acids: CASSETGFNQPQHF. The DNA of the CDR3 is TGTGCCAGCAGTGAAACAGGATTCAATCAGCCCCAGCATTTT. The chain couples TRBV25-1 to TRBJ1-5; D may be TRBD1 (5 bases). The CDR3 runs to 14 residues. The germline V gene encodes CDR1 MGHDK and CDR2 SYGVNS. The germline V and J ends were trimmed by 2 bases and 3 bases, with 8 bases remaining between them.

The chain employs TRBV5-1 and TRBJ1-5; D remains unclear. The CDR3 extends over 13 amino acids. From germline, CDR1 is SGHRS and CDR2 YFSETQ. The V end was cut by 2 bases, the J end by 7 bases, with 10 bases between. Here the CDR3 DNA reads TGCGCCAGCAGCTTAGAGGGATCCCAGCCCCAGCATTTT. Amino acids: CASSLEGSQPQHF.

This chain's CDR3 is CASSLGAEGTEAFF. The CDR3 bases are TGTGCCAGCAGCTTAGGGGCTGAGGGCACTGAAGCTTTCTTT. The rearrangement joins TRBV7-6 to TRBJ1-1; D gene ambiguous. CDR1 is SGHVS, CDR2 FNYEAQ, per germline. The CDR3 contains 14 residues. Trimming removed 1 base at V and 4 bases at J, with 10 bases between.

The chain is built from TRBV5-4 and TRBJ1-1, with unresolved D. Between the trimmed V and J ends, which lost 0 bases and 1 base, there was a span of 7 bases. Germline CDR1 and CDR2: SGHNT and YYREEE (reference sequence). The CDR3 is made up of 14 amino acids. Here the CDR3 DNA reads TGTGCCAGCAGCTTGGTGGCCAAGAACACTGAAGCTTTCTTT. Translating gives CASSLVAKNTEAFF.

The chain employs TRBV4-3 and TRBJ1-3; no definite D call. In germline, CDR1 is LGHNA, CDR2 YSLEER. The V gene lost 1 base and the J gene lost 0 bases, with 13 bases spanning the gap. The CDR3 totals 17 residues. CDR3 DNA: TGCGCCAGCAGCCAAGGGGCCCAGAGTGGCTCTGGAAACACCATATATTTT. This gives the protein CASSQGAQSGSGNTIYF.

The chain has TRBV4-2 and TRBJ2-2, with 10 nucleotides matching TRBD2. Germline CDR1 reads LGHNA; CDR2 reads YNFKEQ. V trimming: 0 bases; J trimming: 5 bases; junction bases outside the gene matches: 3. The CDR3 has 16 amino acids. CDR3 region: CASSQDLAGVTGELFF. CDR3 DNA: TGTGCCAGCAGCCAAGATCTAGCGGGGGTGACCGGGGAGCTGTTTTTT.

The chain couples TRBV5-1 to TRBJ1-4; 9 bases are a match to TRBD1. With V trimmed by 0 bases and J by 7 bases, 4 bases remained unmatched. The CDR3 has 15 residues. CDR1 is SGHRS, CDR2 YFSETQ, per germline. CDR3 bases: TGCGCCAGCAGCTTGGTAACAGGGGGCGGTGAAAAACTGTTTTTT. This sequence encodes CASSLVTGGGEKLFF.

V gene TRBV5-6 combines with J gene TRBJ1-6; 7 positions agree with TRBD1. Germline-derived CDR1 and CDR2 are SGHDT and YYEEEE. The CDR3 has 16 residues. V lost 0 bases and J lost 3; bases outside the gene matches: 3. DNA of the CDR3: TGTGCCAGCAGCTTGGAGGGGGCGAACTATAATTCACCCCTCCACTTT. It specifies CASSLEGANYNSPLHF.

The chain carries TRBV2 and TRBJ2-5; 16 bases agree with TRBD2. V dropped 4 bases and J dropped 5; count of bases not matched to a gene: 10. CDR3 length: 18 amino acids. CDR1 is SNHLY, CDR2 FYNNEI, per germline. The CDR3 sequence: CASSAVGLAGGLVETQYF. The CDR3 bases are TGTGCCAGCAGTGCGGTGGGACTAGCGGGGGGGCTAGTGGAGACCCAGTACTTC.

This clone has only one observation. This chain connects TRBV4-2 to TRBJ1-2; D gene uncertain. Looked up from germline, CDR1 is LGHNA and CDR2 is YNFKEQ. The CDR3 has 11 amino acids. Trimming pared 1 base from V and 7 bases from J, leaving 4 bases between. This chain's CDR3 is CASSQVGGYTF. DNA of the CDR3: TGTGCCAGCAGCCAAGTCGGTGGCTACACCTTC.

Written as DNA, the CDR3 is TGTGCCTGGAGTCCCGGGACTAGCGGGGGGGGTGAGACCCAGTACTTC. Its protein product is CAWSPGTSGGGETQYF. The chain links TRBV30 to TRBJ2-5; TRBD2 matches at 16 bases. CDR3 length: 16 residues. Germline CDR1 reads GTSNPN; CDR2 reads SVGIG (reference sequence). With 2 bases clipped from V and 5 bases from J, the junction kept 5 bases outside the gene matches.